The source of this T cell receptor beta chain is a study of cytomegalovirus exposure and HLA in healthy donors. Across the study: A previous analysis identified 95 million to 140 million unique TCR beta sequences derived from roughly 190 million T cells. Study outcomes and limitations: Cytomegalovirus-associated TCR beta chains were listed, numbering around 150. Earlier findings revealed that most TCR beta V segments proved productive either about 90% or about 30% of the time. Follow-up analysis seemed to connect common viral pathogens with several of the most significant clusters identified.

This clone was observed a single time. Its antigen is unidentified. The PCR was carried out with 60 Vbeta primers and 13 Jbeta primers. The assay was immunoSEQ multiplex PCR, and TCRdb's table has in-frame clones only and misses some. Of more than 100,000 clones in the sample, around nine tenths were seen once. With 5 bases clipped from V and 1 base from J, the junction kept 9 bases outside the gene matches. The CDR3 has 16 residues. Germline values: CDR1 SGHVS, CDR2 FQNEAQ. The sequence came from a woman younger than 45 in good health and CMV-seronegative. Sequences were obtained from PBMCs. The chain employs TRBV7-8 and TRBJ2-5; TRBD2 matches 8 bases. CDR3 amino acids: CASSIFAGGPQETQYF. CDR3 sequence (DNA): TGTGCCAGCAGCATCTTTGCGGGAGGTCCCCAAGAGACCCAGTACTTC.